Listed here are 5 T cell receptor beta chains from one sample, sequenced in a study of blood T cell repertoires in COVID-19. TCRdb's table, derived via immunoSEQ multiplex PCR, lists solely in-frame clones and lacks some. The data hold 200,000 or so clones, with about 85% observed a single time. Sample: peripheral blood. All receptors come from a woman aged 55-75 years who had recovered from COVID-19.

The chain is built from TRBV3-1 (or the pseudogene TRBV3-2) and TRBJ1-2; D is unresolved. V lost 1 base and J lost 3, with 12 bases in between. The germline gives CDR1 LGHDT, CDR2 YNNKEL (reference sequence). CDR3 length: 15 amino acids. The CDR3 DNA is TGTGCCAGCAGCCAAGCCCCGGGTTCGCACTATGGCTACACCTTC. Protein product: CASSQAPGSHYGYTF.

V is TRBV6-1 and J is TRBJ2-1; 7 nucleotides line up with TRBD1. This CDR3 region has 13 residues. V lost 3 bases, J lost 8 bases, and 4 bases stayed unmatched. Per the germline V gene, CDR1 is MNHNS and CDR2 is SASEGT. CDR3 in amino acids: CASSETGIDEQFF. CDR3 DNA: TGTGCCAGCAGTGAGACAGGGATCGATGAGCAGTTCTTC.

V is TRBV4-3 and J is TRBJ2-3; D might be TRBD2 (5 bases). V was pared by 2 bases and J by 0 bases, with 12 bases between. From germline, CDR1 is LGHNA and CDR2 YSLEER. This CDR3 contains 16 residues. The CDR3 coding sequence is TGCGCCAGCAGCCAACAGGACTGGCCTAGCACAGATACGCAGTATTTT. It encodes CASSQQDWPSTDTQYF.

The chain carries TRBV9 and TRBJ1-2; weak D call: TRBD1 (6 bases). The length of the CDR3 is 14 residues. CDR1 is SGDLS and CDR2 is YYNGEE in the germline V gene. V shed 1 base and J shed 4 bases, with 11 bases lying between them. In DNA form, the CDR3 reads TGTGCCAGCAGCGTATCAGGGGCGGCCTATGGCTACACCTTC. Its protein product is CASSVSGAAYGYTF.

In DNA, the CDR3 is TGCGCCAGCAGCGGGCGACTAGAAGGCGGCACAGATACGCAGTATTTT. Protein product: CASSGRLEGGTDTQYF. V gene TRBV4-1 combines with J gene TRBJ2-3, with D possibly being TRBD2 (6 bases). Trimming took 5 bases from V and 1 from J, leaving 16 bases between them. The CDR3 is 16 amino acids. Germline V CDR1 and CDR2: MGHRA, YSYEKL.